The entry below describes one T cell receptor (beta chain). Its antigen specificity is not known. No clone much larger than this one lies a single base away; base qualities are absent. These data come from a study of Ad26.COV2.S vaccination and SARS-CoV-2 variants (dated by TCRdb to about 2021). For the wider study: Vaccine-arm donors came from COV1001, a multicentre, randomized, double-blind, placebo-controlled phase I-IIa trial of Ad26.COV2.S in healthy adults. The TCR-sequenced set comprised around 30 samples: some 19 Ad26.COV2.S vaccine recipients, 5 placebo recipients and 8 SARS-CoV-2 convalescent individuals. Sequencing of the TCRbeta repertoire served to evaluate the specificity and breadth of SARS-CoV-2-reactive T cell receptors following Ad26.COV2.S vaccination. Investigators remained blinded to trial group allocation during experiments and outcome assessment. Ad26.COV2.S was administered intramuscularly at a dose of 5x10^10 or 1x10^11 viral particles, either as one shot or as two shots given 56 days apart. Participants in the trial were split at random into five groups of five each, receiving low-dose or high-dose Ad26.COV2.S once or twice, or else placebo on both occasions. The paper as a whole reports these results and caveats: The authors noted that total T cell responses may have been underestimated by the TCR breadth and depth analyses. Vaccine and placebo recipients had comparable non-spike TCR breadth, which fits with the vaccine containing only spike. Spike-specific TCR breadth was higher in Ad26.COV2.S recipients than in placebo recipients (P = 0.0014). The study was not powered for comparison of responses between vaccine doses or regimens. After vaccination, substantial breadth of spike-specific CD8+ and CD4+ T cell responses was reported.

Cut back by 5 bases and 9 bases, the V and J ends lie 16 bases apart. The CDR3 runs 13 residues from the cysteine to the phenylalanine. The read is trimmed to its CDR3 DNA, 39 bases read in frame from base 1. The germline V gene supplies CDR1 MNHEY and CDR2 SVGAGI. Read against the paper, the sample's treatment or condition label means: 19 received Ad26.COV2.S at low or high dose, single or two shots; a few received placebo; per-sample allocation not given. Repertoires of vaccine and placebo recipients were sequenced from samples taken on day 63 after the first injection. Cohort 1b enrolled 25 adults aged 18-55 years at a single site in Boston, USA, between 29 July and 7 August 2020. As a vaccine, Ad26.COV2.S was a replication-incompetent adenovirus type 26 vector that expressed a prefusion-stabilized SARS-CoV-2 spike protein derived from the original Wuhan strain. TCRbeta CDR3 regions were sequenced with the immunoSEQ Assay. After extraction, genomic DNA underwent amplification by bias-controlled multiplex PCR, followed by high-throughput sequencing. The authors' pipeline ran thus. To quantify the absolute abundance of every unique TCRbeta CDR3 region, sequences were collapsed and filtered. Usable DNA was measured by amplifying reference genes present in all nucleated cells, and TCRbeta template counts were normalized to that usable DNA to estimate T cell fraction. Repertoire TCRs were annotated as SARS-CoV-2-specific by exact matching of V gene, CDR3 amino acid sequence and J gene to a known reactive TCR set. The reference SARS-CoV-2 TCR set came from MIRA and was filtered for enrichment in COVID-19-positive ImmuneCODE repertoires, removing public or cross-reactive TCRs. Using the MIRA antigens, annotated TCRs were further analysed by specific ORF or by position within an ORF. Breadth was defined as annotated unique rearrangements over total unique productive rearrangements; depth was the summed frequency of those rearrangements. TCR breadth was compared between groups using two-sided Wilcoxon rank-sum tests. Held by TCRdb, this immuneACCESS table contains in-frame sequences only and omits some clones. Under half of the omission traces to an unresolved V gene where checked; the cause of the rest is unknown. For V, J and clone size, that table is used; D and trimming come from the DNA. The sample data list about 480,000 clones, and 87% of these were observed just once. The top ten hold roughly 13% of the sample.

This receptor was identified in a person between 18 and 65 years old who received the Ad26.COV2.S COVID-19 vaccine or a placebo. The chain uses TRBV6-5 and TRBJ2-5; the best D guess is TRBD2, with 5 bases matching. The material was peripheral blood, obtained in a trial of Ad26.COV2.S vaccine versus placebo. The DNA sequence is as follows: TGTGCCAGCAGTACTGGACTCGCTGGGGCCCAGTACTTC. Translated, this is CASSTGLAGAQYF.